Reported below is one TCR beta chain. Its antigen is as yet unknown. Those who donated, Caucasian adults without exception, all lived in Nashville, Tennessee. The data derive from a study of shared clonotypes between healthy human individuals. Some clones are missing from TCRdb's copy, which holds only in-frame ones; the method was immunoSEQ multiplex PCR. The table includes 490,000 or so clones, around three quarters detected once. Findings and caveats of the study: Having only a few donors restricted how much genetic and exposure-history diversity was captured.

V shed 0 bases and J shed 6 bases, with 10 bases lying between them. Germline values: CDR1 SGHRS, CDR2 YFSETQ. The CDR3 loop spans 13 amino acids. The TCR was taken from a woman aged 40 to 49 in good health. Some clones in this sample may be carry-over from other donors' samples. The chain combines TRBV5-1 with TRBJ2-7; TRBD2 might be the D (6 bases). Sequencing used PBMCs. CDR3 sequence reads: CASSLGSGPEQYF. The CDR3 DNA sequence: TGCGCCAGCAGCTTGGGAAGCGGGCCCGAGCAGTACTTC. Together with reference TRBV5-1 and TRBJ2-7, the CDR3 gives the full variable domain: KAGVTQTPRYLIKTRGQQVTLSCSPISGHRSVSWYQQTPGQGLQFLFEYFSETQRNKGNFPGRFSGRQFSNSRSEMNVSTLELGDSALYLCASSLGSGPEQYFGPGTRLTVT.